Listed here are 26 T cell receptor beta chains from one sample, sequenced in a study of cytomegalovirus exposure and HLA in healthy donors. Some clones are missing from TCRdb's copy, which holds only in-frame ones; the method was immunoSEQ multiplex PCR. This table has approximately 88,000 clones, about 96% appearing once. Source material: PBMCs. Source of these receptors: a woman between 18 and 29 years old in good health and CMV-seronegative.

V and J are TRBV9 and TRBJ2-5; maybe TRBD2 (7 bases). CDR1 and CDR2 from the germline V gene are SGDLS and YYNGEE. With 3 bases removed from V and 5 bases from J, the gap between germline ends came to 11 bases. This CDR3 has 13 residues. DNA of the CDR3: TGTGCCAGCAGCGAGGGGGAGGGGGAGACCCAGTACTTC. Translated, it gives CASSEGEGETQYF.

This clone showed up just once. The rearrangement joins TRBV7-8 to TRBJ1-1, with 8 nucleotides matching TRBD1. CDR1 SGHVS and CDR2 FQNEAQ come from the germline V gene. The CDR3 consists of 16 residues. Trimming at V came to 2 bases and at J to 0 bases, leaving 5 bases not matched to a gene. The DNA of the CDR3 is TGTGCCAGCAGCTTACCCTCGACAGGGGTGAACACTGAAGCTTTCTTT. Residues: CASSLPSTGVNTEAFF. Complete variable domain (other parts from reference TRBV7-8 and TRBJ1-1): GAGVSQSPRYKVAKRGQDVALRCDPISGHVSLFWYQQALGQGPEFLTYFQNEAQLDKSGLPSDRFFAERPEGSVSTLKIQRTQQEDSAVYLCASSLPSTGVNTEAFFGQGTRLTVV.

This clone appeared once. The chain has TRBV11-2 and TRBJ2-7; D gene unclear. V was clipped by 3 bases and J by 3 bases, with 15 bases between them. The CDR3 sequence is 15 residues long. From germline, CDR1 is SGHAT and CDR2 FQNNGV. This CDR3 reads CASSFNGGEGYEQYF. CDR3 bases: TGTGCCAGCAGCTTCAACGGCGGAGAAGGCTACGAGCAGTACTTC.

A single count supports this clone. This sequence joins TRBV20-1 and TRBJ1-2; the D gene is possibly TRBD1 (5 bases). The CDR3 length is 11 residues. Germline assignment: CDR1 DFQATT and CDR2 SNEGSKA (reference sequence). V dropped 5 bases and J dropped 5 bases, with 9 bases sitting between them. CDR3 residues: CSAGDSYGYTF. CDR3 in DNA: TGCAGTGCTGGGGACTCGTATGGCTACACCTTC.

The V call is TRBV28, the J call TRBJ2-2; D gene uncertain. Per the germline V gene, CDR1 is MDHEN and CDR2 is SYDVKM. CDR3 size: 15 residues. Trimming removed 2 bases at V and 3 bases at J, with 10 bases between. This CDR3 is CASSLLGGDTGELFF. The CDR3 DNA is TGTGCCAGCAGTTTACTAGGTGGAGACACCGGGGAGCTGTTTTTT. Combining the CDR3 with reference TRBV28 and TRBJ2-2 gives the whole variable domain DVKVTQSSRYLVKRTGEKVFLECVQDMDHENMFWYRQDPGLGLRLIYFSYDVKMKEKGDIPEGYSVSREKKERFSLILESASTNQTSMYLCASSLLGGDTGELFFGEGSRLTVL.

This sequence joins TRBV18 and TRBJ1-2, with no clear D. CDR3 length: 13 amino acids. Germline V CDR1 and CDR2: KGHSH, LQKENI. V was trimmed by 3 bases and J by 8 bases, leaving 13 bases between them. CDR3 coding DNA: TGTGCCAGCTCACCTGACGGGAATGGAGGCTACACCTTC. Protein sequence: CASSPDGNGGYTF.

This chain uses TRBV2 with TRBJ1-1; 8 positions agree with TRBD1. Losses at the gene ends were 6 bases for V and 1 base for J; bases not matched to a gene: 7. This CDR3 has 15 amino acids. In germline, CDR1 is SNHLY, CDR2 FYNNEI. The chain's CDR3 is CASRARQGSNTEAFF. The CDR3 DNA reads as TGTGCCAGCAGGGCTCGACAGGGGTCGAACACTGAAGCTTTCTTT.

CDR3 protein: CASSFQGAGHYGYTF. The CDR3 DNA is TGTGCCAGCAGTTTCCAGGGGGCGGGCCACTATGGCTACACCTTC. The J gene is TRBJ1-2, the V gene TRBV27; 8 bases are shared with TRBD1. V gave up 3 bases and J gave up 3 bases; unmatched junction bases: 6. The germline V gene has CDR1 MNHEY and CDR2 SMNVEV (reference sequence). There are 15 residues in the CDR3.

J is TRBJ1-6 and V is TRBV30, with a possible D match to TRBD1 (5 bases). CDR1 and CDR2 (germline): GTSNPN, SVGIG (reference sequence). The CDR3 totals 15 residues. V gave up 0 bases and J gave up 9 bases, with 15 bases separating them. The CDR3: CAWSVGGVVSSPLHF. The CDR3 DNA follows: TGTGCCTGGAGTGTAGGAGGGGTTGTGAGTTCACCCCTCCACTTT. Together with reference TRBV30 and TRBJ1-6, the CDR3 gives the full variable domain: SQTIHQWPATLVQPVGSPLSLECTVEGTSNPNLYWYRQAAGRGLQLLFYSVGIGQISSEVPQNLSASRPQDRQFILSSKKLLLSDSGFYLCAWSVGGVVSSPLHFGNGTRLTVT.

This chain uses TRBV21-1 with TRBJ2-1; the table names TRBD1, a call not compared with the DNA. TRBV21-1 corresponds to a pseudogene. The CDR3 runs to 16 residues. For the CDR3, the DNA is TGTGCCAGCAGCAGATTCGGGACAGGGGGCAGGAATGAGCAGTTCTTC. Translating gives CASSRFGTGGRNEQFF.

The V and J genes are TRBV15 and TRBJ1-5; 7 bases are shared with TRBD1. Germline values: CDR1 LNHNV, CDR2 YYDKDF (reference sequence). The CDR3 consists of 18 residues. V lost 0 bases, J lost 3 bases, and 11 bases stayed unmatched. CDR3 DNA sequence: TGTGCCACCAGCAGAGATGGGTGGCGGGACAGCCCCAATCAGCCCCAGCATTTT. It translates to CATSRDGWRDSPNQPQHF.

This clone showed up just a few times. The chain uses TRBV30 and TRBJ1-3; 7 positions agree with TRBD1. After removal of 0 bases from V and 14 bases from J, the junction contained 10 bases not matched to a gene. CDR1 GTSNPN and CDR2 SVGIG come from the germline V gene (reference sequence). The CDR3 is made up of 13 amino acids. CDR3 sequence: CAWSVGQGVVVYF. CDR3 DNA: TGTGCCTGGAGTGTGGGCCAGGGGGTGGTGGTATATTTT.

The rearrangement uses TRBV11-2 and TRBJ2-1, with a possible D match to TRBD1 (5 bases). CDR3 length: 13 amino acids. Trimming cost V 1 base and J 10 bases, with 11 bases left between them. Germline-derived CDR1 and CDR2 are SGHAT and FQNNGV. This chain's CDR3 is CASSLGQGYEQFF. The CDR3 DNA is TGTGCCAGCAGCTTAGGGCAGGGATACGAGCAGTTCTTC.

The chain is built from TRBV29-1 and TRBJ2-7; weak D call: TRBD1 (7 bases). Germline V gene lookup returns CDR1 SQVTM and CDR2 ANQGSEA. This CDR3 is built from 14 residues. V was shortened by 6 bases and J by 6 bases, with 21 bases between the two germline ends. As DNA, the CDR3 is TGCAGCGTCGCGTCGGCAGGGGGGACTGGCGAGCAGTACTTC. Its protein product is CSVASAGGTGEQYF.

This chain connects TRBV20-1 to TRBJ2-3; D is unclear. CDR1 and CDR2 from the germline V gene are DFQATT and SNEGSKA (reference sequence). This CDR3 contains 11 residues. CDR3 loop: CRVPHTDTQYF. DNA for the CDR3: TGCCGGGTGCCACACACAGATACGCAGTATTTT.

V and J are TRBV11-2 and TRBJ2-1; D remains unclear. This CDR3 comprises 15 residues. From germline, CDR1 is SGHAT and CDR2 FQNNGV. The V gene lost 1 base and the J gene lost 0 bases, with 7 bases spanning the gap. CDR3 sequence: CASSLGGSSYNEQFF. DNA for the CDR3: TGTGCCAGCAGCTTAGGCGGTTCCTCCTACAATGAGCAGTTCTTC.

The V call is TRBV19, the J call TRBJ2-4; D call uncertain. The CDR3 loop spans 15 amino acids. Per the germline V gene, CDR1 is LNHDA and CDR2 is SQIVND (reference sequence). Trimming stripped 3 bases from V and 3 bases from J, with 12 bases between. CDR3 sequence reads: CASSIWFDFKNIQYF. CDR3 DNA sequence: TGTGCCAGTAGTATTTGGTTCGACTTCAAAAACATTCAGTACTTC.

The chain couples TRBV7-9 to TRBJ2-5; maybe TRBD2 (5 bases). Germline lookup yields CDR1 SEHNR and CDR2 FQNEAQ (reference sequence). The CDR3 is made up of 17 amino acids. Trimming removed 3 bases from V and 5 bases from J, with 22 bases in between. The CDR3 is CASSLPLGGGSRETQYF. CDR3 DNA: TGTGCCAGCAGCTTGCCGCTCGGAGGTGGGAGCCGGGAGACCCAGTACTTC. The full variable domain, completed using reference TRBV7-9 and TRBJ2-5, is DTGVSQNPRHKITKRGQNVTFRCDPISEHNRLYWYRQTLGQGPEFLTYFQNEAQLEKSRLLSDRFSAERPKGSFSTLEIQRTEQGDSAMYLCASSLPLGGGSRETQYFGPGTRLLVL.

The CDR3, as DNA: TGTGCCAGCAGTGGACTAGGAAACCAAGAGACCCAGTACTTC. This sequence encodes CASSGLGNQETQYF. V and J are TRBV2 and TRBJ2-5; D is possibly TRBD2 (6 bases). The CDR3 has 14 residues. The germline CDR1 and CDR2 sequences are SNHLY and FYNNEI. V was trimmed by 4 bases and J by 0 bases, leaving 9 bases between them. Looking up the rest from reference TRBV2 and TRBJ2-5 gives the full variable domain: EPEVTQTPSHQVTQMGQEVILRCVPISNHLYFYWYRQILGQKVEFLVSFYNNEISEKSEIFDDQFSVERPDGSNFTLKIRSTKLEDSAMYFCASSGLGNQETQYFGPGTRLLVL.

The chain recombines TRBV21-1 with TRBJ2-3; TRBD2 is the table's D call and was not checked against the DNA. TRBV21-1 is described as a pseudogene. The CDR3 has 17 residues. The CDR3 loop reads CASSKKAKRGNTDTQYF. For the CDR3, the DNA is TGTGCCAGCAGCAAGAAGGCGAAGCGGGGGAACACAGATACGCAGTATTTT.

The gene calls are TRBV6-5 and TRBJ2-5; no reliable D call. CDR3 size: 13 residues. Germline CDR1 is MNHEY and CDR2 is SVGAGI. The V end was cut by 2 bases, the J end by 4 bases, with 8 bases between. The DNA of the CDR3 is TGTGCCAGCAGTTACGCTAGTCTAGAGACCCAGTACTTC. It is translated as CASSYASLETQYF.

This chain joins TRBV5-6 and TRBJ2-1; 11 positions match TRBD2. Germline V CDR1 and CDR2: SGHDT, YYEEEE. This CDR3 contains 16 residues. V lost 4 bases, J lost 7 bases, and 10 bases stayed unmatched. The DNA for the CDR3 is TGTGCCAGCAGCATATTTAGCGGGAGGGCCGTTAATGAGCAGTTCTTC. It translates to CASSIFSGRAVNEQFF.

In this sample, this clone turned up once. The rearrangement joins TRBV18 to TRBJ2-7, with unresolved D. Germline V CDR1 and CDR2: KGHSH, LQKENI. Between the trimmed V and J ends, which lost 5 bases and 3 bases, there was a span of 11 bases. CDR3 size: 13 residues. CDR3 DNA sequence: TGTGCCAGCTCATGCCCCCAGTGCTACGAGCAGTACTTC. Translation: CASSCPQCYEQYF.

The genes are TRBV6-1 and TRBJ2-2; D perhaps matches TRBD2 (6 bases). Germline assignment: CDR1 MNHNS and CDR2 SASEGT. Trimming removed 6 bases at V and 4 bases at J, with 12 bases between. The CDR3 consists of 14 residues. This CDR3 reads CASRELAGTGELFF. For the CDR3, the DNA is TGTGCCAGCAGGGAACTAGCAGGCACCGGGGAGCTGTTTTTT.

This clone was picked up one time. J is TRBJ1-6 and V is TRBV7-9, with no clear D. CDR3 length: 14 amino acids. V lost 2 bases and J lost 7, with 9 bases in between. Germline V lookup: CDR1 SEHNR, CDR2 FQNEAQ (reference sequence). CDR3 residues: CASSLPGINSPLHF. The DNA of the CDR3 is TGTGCCAGCAGCTTACCGGGAATAAATTCACCCCTCCACTTT. Supplemented by reference TRBV7-9 and TRBJ1-6, the full variable domain reads DTGVSQNPRHKITKRGQNVTFRCDPISEHNRLYWYRQTLGQGPEFLTYFQNEAQLEKSRLLSDRFSAERPKGSFSTLEIQRTEQGDSAMYLCASSLPGINSPLHFGNGTRLTVT.

This rearrangement joins TRBV18 to TRBJ2-2, with D unresolved. With 5 bases removed from V and 5 bases from J, the gap between germline ends came to 9 bases. Germline V lookup: CDR1 KGHSH, CDR2 LQKENI. The CDR3 covers 13 residues. The CDR3 bases are TGTGCCAGCTCAGCGCTAGAGACCGGGGAGCTGTTTTTT. It yields the protein CASSALETGELFF. Combining the CDR3 with reference TRBV18 and TRBJ2-2 gives the whole variable domain NAGVMQNPRHLVRRRGQEARLRCSPMKGHSHVYWYRQLPEEGLKFMVYLQKENIIDESGMPKERFSAEFPKEGPSILRIQQVVRGDSAAYFCASSALETGELFFGEGSRLTVL.